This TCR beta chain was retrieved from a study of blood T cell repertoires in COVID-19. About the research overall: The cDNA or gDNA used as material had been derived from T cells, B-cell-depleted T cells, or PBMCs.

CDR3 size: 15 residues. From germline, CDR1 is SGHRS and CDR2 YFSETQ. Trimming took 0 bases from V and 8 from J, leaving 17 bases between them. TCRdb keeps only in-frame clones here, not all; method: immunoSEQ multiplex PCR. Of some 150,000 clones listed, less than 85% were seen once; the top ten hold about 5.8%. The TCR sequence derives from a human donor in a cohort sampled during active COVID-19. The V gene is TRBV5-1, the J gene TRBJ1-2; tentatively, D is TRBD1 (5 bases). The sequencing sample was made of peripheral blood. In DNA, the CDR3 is TGCGCCAGCAGCTTGGACGGCAGGGAGGCCTACGGCTACACCTTC. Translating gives CASSLDGREAYGYTF.